What follows are 23 T cell receptor beta chains derived from one specimen sequenced in a study of neurological immune-mediated disorders. Each CDR3 protein gets one entry after TCRdb re-called the 5' RACE reads with MiXCR. The repertoire consists of tens of thousands of distinct CDR3 sequences, with 5.5% to 8% occurring once and the leading ten covering under 5.5%. Sequencing was carried out using PBMCs. The receptors derive from a woman in her thirties or forties in good health.

This clonotype occurred a few times. One end of the junction fails to match germline, which may point to a read error. The chain links TRBV5-1 to TRBJ1-5; D is undetermined. The CDR3 is made up of 15 amino acids. The germline CDR1 and CDR2 sequences are SGHRS and YFSETQ. CDR3 region: CASRLVPDSNKPQHF. The CDR3 nucleotides are TGCGCCAGCAGATTGGTGCCGGATAGCAATAAGCCCCAGCATTTT.

This clonotype was detected ten times or more. The CDR3 here is CSARDRDISNQPQHF. CDR3 nucleotide sequence: TGCAGTGCCCGAGATCGAGACATTAGCAATCAGCCCCAGCATTTT. This rearrangement joins TRBV20-1 to TRBJ1-5, with D unclear. Trimming cost V 6 bases and J 0 bases, with 15 bases left between them. Germline V gene lookup returns CDR1 DFQATT and CDR2 SNEGSKA (reference sequence). CDR3 length: 15 residues.

In this sample, this clonotype turned up many times. The chain links TRBV28 to TRBJ2-1; tentatively, D is TRBD2 (6 bases). V shed 3 bases and J shed 0 bases, with 15 bases lying between them. Germline V gene data show CDR1 as MDHEN and CDR2 as SYDVKM. There are 17 residues in the CDR3. CDR3 region: CASSLVRGESSYNEQFF. For the CDR3, the DNA is TGTGCCAGCAGTTTGGTGCGGGGTGAAAGCTCCTACAATGAGCAGTTCTTC.

Ten or more counts support this clonotype. The V and J genes are TRBV27 and TRBJ2-7; D is perhaps TRBD1 (6 bases). The germline V gene encodes CDR1 MNHEY and CDR2 SMNVEV (reference sequence). The CDR3 covers 12 residues. The ends were cut back, 2 bases at V and 8 bases at J, with 10 bases in the middle. CDR3 protein: CASSLRDKKQYF. CDR3 sequence (DNA): TGTGCCAGCAGTTTAAGGGACAAAAAGCAGTACTTC.

There are many counts of this clonotype. The V and J genes are TRBV7-8 and TRBJ2-1; 9 bases are shared with TRBD1. Germline-derived CDR1 and CDR2 are SGHVS and FQNEAQ. J gave up 5 bases and V 5 bases, and 7 bases lay outside the gene matches. The CDR3 loop spans 15 amino acids. The CDR3, as DNA: TGTGCCAGCAGCCCCGGGACAGGGCTAAACAATGAGCAGTTCTTC. This translates into CASSPGTGLNNEQFF.

The rearrangement links TRBV20-1 to TRBJ1-1; D unclear. The CDR3 totals 15 residues. V was cut by 0 bases and J by 6 bases, with 17 bases left in between. Germline CDR1 and CDR2: DFQATT and SNEGSKA (reference sequence). CDR3 loop: CSARDSSRAAPEAFF. The CDR3 region has the DNA TGCAGTGCTAGAGATTCGTCTAGGGCGGCCCCTGAAGCTTTCTTT.

This clonotype is medium-sized in the sample. The chain combines TRBV20-1 with TRBJ1-2, with TRBD1 matching 12 bases. The V gene end was trimmed by 5 bases and the J gene end by 4 bases; junction bases not matched to a gene: 11. The CDR3 has 16 amino acids. Germline values: CDR1 DFQATT, CDR2 SNEGSKA (reference sequence). This CDR3 reads CSAHPSGTGGSYGYTF. CDR3 in DNA: TGCAGTGCTCACCCCTCCGGGACAGGGGGCAGCTATGGCTACACCTTC.

This clonotype has at least ten counts. This rearrangement joins TRBV29-1 to TRBJ1-2; no definite D call. Germline CDR1 SQVTM, CDR2 ANQGSEA. There are 13 residues in the CDR3. The V gene lost 4 bases and the J gene lost 2 bases, with 11 bases spanning the gap. The CDR3 spells CSVGKSLNYGYTF. The CDR3 bases are TGCAGCGTTGGGAAATCCCTCAACTATGGCTACACCTTC.

This clonotype was picked up many times. The chain uses TRBV7-6 and TRBJ2-7; D not resolved. CDR1 is SGHVS, CDR2 FNYEAQ, per germline. The CDR3 sequence is 12 residues long. V lost 5 bases, J lost 0 bases, and 5 bases lay in between. The CDR3 is CASSGYSYEQYF. CDR3 DNA sequence: TGTGCCAGCAGCGGATACTCCTACGAGCAGTACTTC.

This clonotype showed up many times. J is TRBJ2-5 and V is TRBV7-2, with D possibly called TRBD1 or TRBD2 (6 bases each). CDR3 length: 15 residues. Trimming stripped 8 bases from V and 1 base from J, with 17 bases between. CDR1 is SGHTA and CDR2 is FQGNSA in the germline V gene. The CDR3 DNA reads TGTGCCAGCGCTTGGCGGGACACAACCCAAGAGACCCAGTACTTC. It yields the protein CASAWRDTTQETQYF.

This clonotype was picked up many times. V gene TRBV27 combines with J gene TRBJ2-7; 11 bases are shared with TRBD2. There are 16 residues in the CDR3. V lost 5 bases, J lost 7 bases, and 13 bases stayed unmatched. Germline values: CDR1 MNHEY, CDR2 SMNVEV (reference sequence). This CDR3 reads CASSRPGTSGPLEQYF. CDR3 DNA: TGTGCCAGCAGTCGGCCAGGGACTAGCGGTCCTTTGGAGCAGTACTTC.

This clonotype was detected ten times or more. The chain couples TRBV6-5 to TRBJ2-3, with a possible D match to TRBD2 (6 bases). This CDR3 region has 13 residues. From germline, CDR1 is MNHEY and CDR2 SVGAGI. Trimming took off 5 bases at V and 4 bases at J, with 10 bases between the two ends. The CDR3 coding sequence is TGTGCCAGCAGTCGGTGGAGGGCAGATACGCAGTATTTT. This codes for CASSRWRADTQYF.

This clonotype has a count of ten or more. The chain couples TRBV5-1 to TRBJ2-1; 7 bases match TRBD2. The germline gives CDR1 SGHRS, CDR2 YFSETQ. The CDR3 totals 15 residues. V shed 4 bases, J shed 14 bases, and the junction held 18 bases outside the gene matches. The CDR3 coding sequence is TGCGCCAGCAGCCTACCTAGCGGCCCTAAACCTAAAGAGTTCTTC. It yields the protein CASSLPSGPKPKEFF.

This clonotype was picked up many times. The chain recombines TRBV4-1 with TRBJ1-5, with unresolved D. The CDR3 totals 15 residues. Between the trimmed V and J ends, which lost 1 base and 1 base, there was a span of 8 bases. The germline V gene encodes CDR1 MGHRA and CDR2 YSYEKL. CDR3 protein: CASSQVARSNQPQHF. CDR3 nucleotides: TGCGCCAGCAGCCAAGTTGCCCGGAGCAATCAGCCCCAGCATTTT.

This clonotype was seen repeatedly, ten times or more. V usage is TRBV20-1 and J usage is TRBJ1-5, with D hard to call. V was pared by 3 bases and J by 2 bases, with 8 bases between. The CDR3 is 13 residues long. In germline, CDR1 is DFQATT, CDR2 SNEGSKA (reference sequence). DNA of the CDR3: TGCAGTGCTAGCAGACCGGGCAATCAGCCCCAGCATTTT. Translating gives CSASRPGNQPQHF.

This clonotype occurred many times. The V and J genes are TRBV5-1 and TRBJ2-2; TRBD1 matches 8 bases. Trimming cost V 2 bases and J 4 bases; bases outside gene matches: 10. Germline V gene sequence: CDR1 SGHRS, CDR2 YFSETQ. The CDR3 has 17 amino acids. CDR3 residues: CASSLSPGQERTGELFF. In nucleotides, the CDR3 is TGCGCCAGCAGCTTAAGTCCGGGACAGGAGCGCACCGGGGAGCTGTTTTTT.

This clonotype was seen repeatedly, ten times or more. The chain joins TRBV20-1 to TRBJ2-3; D gene ambiguous. With 5 bases removed from V and 1 base from J, the gap between germline ends came to 4 bases. The CDR3 sequence is 11 residues long. Germline V gene lookup returns CDR1 DFQATT and CDR2 SNEGSKA (reference sequence). The CDR3, as DNA: TGCAGTGCTGGGGGCACAGATACGCAGTATTTT. It translates to CSAGGTDTQYF.

Ten or more counts support this clonotype. This sequence joins TRBV28 and TRBJ2-4; 10 bases line up with TRBD2. CDR3 length: 14 residues. CDR1 and CDR2 from the germline V gene are MDHEN and SYDVKM. Trimming at V came to 6 bases and at J to 8 bases, leaving 7 bases not matched to a gene. The CDR3 DNA is TGTGCCAGCAGGCCTGCCCTAGCGGGAGACATTCAGTACTTC. Protein product: CASRPALAGDIQYF.

This CDR3 is CATSTDGLYGYTF. In DNA, the CDR3 is TGTGCCACCAGCACAGACGGTCTCTATGGCTACACCTTC. V and J are TRBV15 and TRBJ1-2, with no clear D. V was shortened by 4 bases and J by 4 bases, with 10 bases between the two germline ends. Germline assignment: CDR1 LNHNV and CDR2 YYDKDF (reference sequence). There are 13 residues in the CDR3.

This clonotype showed up many times. The chain employs TRBV6-5 and TRBJ1-1; D not resolved. V was clipped by 7 bases and J by 1 base, with 10 bases between them. The CDR3 loop spans 13 amino acids. The germline V gene has CDR1 MNHEY and CDR2 SVGAGI. The CDR3 is CASKTPGNTEAFF. In DNA form, the CDR3 reads TGTGCCAGCAAGACCCCGGGGAACACTGAAGCTTTCTTT.

This clonotype was detected many times. The V gene is TRBV11-2, the J gene TRBJ2-1, with D maybe TRBD2 (5 bases). V was shortened by 3 bases and J by 9 bases, with 15 bases between the two germline ends. CDR1 is SGHAT and CDR2 is FQNNGV in the germline V gene. The CDR3 sequence is 14 residues long. CDR3 residues: CASSLALAFTEQFF. DNA of the CDR3: TGTGCCAGCAGCTTGGCGCTAGCCTTTACTGAGCAGTTCTTC.

This clonotype was recorded many times. This rearrangement joins TRBV15 to TRBJ2-7, with 7 nucleotides matching TRBD1. V gave up 5 bases and J gave up 5 bases; unmatched junction bases: 6. The CDR3 is 13 residues long. From germline, CDR1 is LNHNV and CDR2 YYDKDF (reference sequence). CDR3 residues: CATSSARGNEQYF. CDR3 bases: TGTGCCACCAGCTCGGCCAGGGGGAACGAGCAGTACTTC.

This clonotype has a count of ten or more. The chain recombines TRBV5-1 with TRBJ1-1, with D perhaps TRBD1 (6 bases). The CDR3 loop spans 16 amino acids. Deletions cut 1 base from V and 4 bases from J, with 17 bases between. CDR1 is SGHRS, CDR2 YFSETQ, per germline. The CDR3 region is CASSLRGGGLFTEAFF. For the CDR3, the DNA is TGCGCCAGCAGCTTGAGGGGCGGGGGGCTTTTCACTGAAGCTTTCTTT.